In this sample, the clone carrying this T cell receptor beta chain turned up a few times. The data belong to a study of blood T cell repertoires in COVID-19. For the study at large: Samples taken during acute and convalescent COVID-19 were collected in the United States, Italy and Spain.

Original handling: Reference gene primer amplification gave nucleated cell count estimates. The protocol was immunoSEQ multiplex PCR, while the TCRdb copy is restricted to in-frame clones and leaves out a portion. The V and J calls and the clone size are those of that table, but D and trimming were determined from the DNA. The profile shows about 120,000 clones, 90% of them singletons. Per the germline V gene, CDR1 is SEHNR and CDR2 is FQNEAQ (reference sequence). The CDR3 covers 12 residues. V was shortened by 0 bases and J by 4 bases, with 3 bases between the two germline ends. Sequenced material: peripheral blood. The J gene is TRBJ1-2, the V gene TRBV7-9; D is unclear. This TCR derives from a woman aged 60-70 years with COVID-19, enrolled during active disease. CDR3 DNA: TGTGCCAGCAGCTTAGCTAGCTATGGCTACACCTTC. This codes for CASSLASYGYTF.